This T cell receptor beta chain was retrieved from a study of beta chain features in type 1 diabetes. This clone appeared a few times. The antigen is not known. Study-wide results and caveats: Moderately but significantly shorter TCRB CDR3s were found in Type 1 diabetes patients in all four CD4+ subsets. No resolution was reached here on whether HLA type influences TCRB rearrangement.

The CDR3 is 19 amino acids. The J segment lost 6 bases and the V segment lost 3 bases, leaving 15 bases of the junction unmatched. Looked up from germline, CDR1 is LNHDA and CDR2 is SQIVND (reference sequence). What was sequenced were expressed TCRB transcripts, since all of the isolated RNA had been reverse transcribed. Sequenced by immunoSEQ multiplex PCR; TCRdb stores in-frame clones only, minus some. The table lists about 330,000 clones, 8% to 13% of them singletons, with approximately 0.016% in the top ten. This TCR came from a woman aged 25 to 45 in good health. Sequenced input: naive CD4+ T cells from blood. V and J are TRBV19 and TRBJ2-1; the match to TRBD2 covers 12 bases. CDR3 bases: TGTGCCAGTAGTATCGGGGCAGGGATGGCTAGCGGGGGGGCCAATGAGCAGTTCTTC. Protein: CASSIGAGMASGGANEQFF.